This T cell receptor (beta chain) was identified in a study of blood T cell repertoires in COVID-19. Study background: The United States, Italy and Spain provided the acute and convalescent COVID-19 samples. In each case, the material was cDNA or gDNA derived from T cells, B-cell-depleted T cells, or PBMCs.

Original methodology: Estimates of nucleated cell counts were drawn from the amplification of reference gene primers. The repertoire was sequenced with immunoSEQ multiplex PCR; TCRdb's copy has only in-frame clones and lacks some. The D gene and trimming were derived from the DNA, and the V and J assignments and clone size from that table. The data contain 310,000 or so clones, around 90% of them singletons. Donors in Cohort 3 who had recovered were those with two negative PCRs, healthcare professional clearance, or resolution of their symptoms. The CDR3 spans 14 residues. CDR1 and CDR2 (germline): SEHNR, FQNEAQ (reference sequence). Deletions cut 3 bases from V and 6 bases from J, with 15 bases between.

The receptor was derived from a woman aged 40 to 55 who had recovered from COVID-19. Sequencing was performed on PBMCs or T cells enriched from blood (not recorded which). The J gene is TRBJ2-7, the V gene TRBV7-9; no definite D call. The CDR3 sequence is CASSLFTPSGEQYF. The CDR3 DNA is TGTGCCAGCAGCTTGTTTACACCCTCAGGCGAGCAGTACTTC. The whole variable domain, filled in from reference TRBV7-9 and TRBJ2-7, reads DTGVSQNPRHKITKRGQNVTFRCDPISEHNRLYWYRQTLGQGPEFLTYFQNEAQLEKSRLLSDRFSAERPKGSFSTLEIQRTEQGDSAMYLCASSLFTPSGEQYFGPGTRLTVT.